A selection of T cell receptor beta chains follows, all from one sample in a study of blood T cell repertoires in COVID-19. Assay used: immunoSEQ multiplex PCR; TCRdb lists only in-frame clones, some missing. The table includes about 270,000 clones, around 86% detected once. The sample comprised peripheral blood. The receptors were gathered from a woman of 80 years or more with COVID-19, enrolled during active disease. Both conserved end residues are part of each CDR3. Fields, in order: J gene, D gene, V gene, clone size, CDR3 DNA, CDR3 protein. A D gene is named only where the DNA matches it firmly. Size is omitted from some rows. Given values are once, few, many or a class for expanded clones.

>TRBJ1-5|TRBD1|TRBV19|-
TGTGCCAGTAGTATTCGACAGGGGATGAGCAATCAGCCCCAGCATTTT
CASSIRQGMSNQPQHF
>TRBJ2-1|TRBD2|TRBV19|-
TGTGCCAGTAGTATCGGGACTAGCGGGGGTATAACCTCCTACAATGAGCAGTTCTTC
CASSIGTSGGITSYNEQFF
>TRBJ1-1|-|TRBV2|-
TGTGCCAGCATGGGGGCGAGGGTCACTGAAGCTTTCTTT
CASMGARVTEAFF
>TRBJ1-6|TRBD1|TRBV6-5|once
TGTGCCAGCAGTTATGGAGGAGACAGGGCTTCCTCACCCCTCCACTTT
CASSYGGDRASSPLHF
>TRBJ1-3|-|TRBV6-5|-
TGTGCCAGCAAATTCCAGGGGAGGGAAAACACCATATATTTT
CASKFQGRENTIYF
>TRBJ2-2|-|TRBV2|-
TGTGCCAGCACCGAGGCCACCCCAAACACCGGGGAGCTGTTTTTT
CASTEATPNTGELFF
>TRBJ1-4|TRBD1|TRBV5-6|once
TGTGCCAGCAGCCACACCGGGACAGGGGATGAAAAACTGTTTTTT
CASSHTGTGDEKLFF
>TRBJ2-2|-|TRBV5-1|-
TGCGCCAGCAGCTTGGTACCAGGGAACACCGGGGAGCTGTTTTTT
CASSLVPGNTGELFF
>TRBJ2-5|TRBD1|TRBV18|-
TGTGCCAGCTCACCGGACAGGTTGGGGACCCAGTACTTC
CASSPDRLGTQYF
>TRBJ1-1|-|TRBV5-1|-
TGCGCCAGCAGCTCCACAGGGTCTAGCACTGAAGCTTTCTTT
CASSSTGSSTEAFF
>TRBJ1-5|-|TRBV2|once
TGTGCCAGCAGACCCGCTGGGCCGATTCGTCGGCCCCAGCATTTT
CASRPAGPIRRPQHF
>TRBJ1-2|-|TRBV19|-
TGTGCCAGTAGTAAAGGGGGTGATAACTATGGCTACACCTTC
CASSKGGDNYGYTF
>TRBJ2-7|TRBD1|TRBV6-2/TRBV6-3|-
TGTGCCAGCAGTTCCCAGGGGGCCTACGAGCAGTACTTC
CASSSQGAYEQYF
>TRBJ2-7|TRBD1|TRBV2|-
TGTGCCAGCACTCGTGGGACAGGGATAAGCCGCGAGCAGTACTTC
CASTRGTGISREQYF
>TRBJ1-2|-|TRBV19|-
TGTGCCAGTAGCCTACAGGGAGATGATGGCTACACCTTC
CASSLQGDDGYTF
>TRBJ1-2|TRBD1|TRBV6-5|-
TGTGCCAGCAGTCGAGGGACAGGGAACGGCGGCTACACCTTC
CASSRGTGNGGYTF
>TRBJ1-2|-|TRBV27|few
TGTGCCAGCAGTTTAAGTGAGAACTATGGCTACACCTTC
CASSLSENYGYTF
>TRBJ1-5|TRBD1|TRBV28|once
TGTGCCAGCAGCCCCAGGACAGGCTTCAATCAGCCCCAGCATTTT
CASSPRTGFNQPQHF
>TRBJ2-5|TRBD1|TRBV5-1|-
TGCGCCAGCAGCAATGGACAGGGCGAGAGGGAGACCCAGTACTTC
CASSNGQGERETQYF
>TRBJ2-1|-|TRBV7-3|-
TGTGCCAGCAGCTCCCATGCGGACTCCGAGCAGTTCTTC
CASSSHADSEQFF
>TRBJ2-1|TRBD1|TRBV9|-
TGTGCCAGCAGCTTCGGGACAGGTATCTACAATGAGCAGTTCTTC
CASSFGTGIYNEQFF
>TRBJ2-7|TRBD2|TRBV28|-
TGTGCCAGCAGGGGGAGCGGGGCTGGGTACGAGCAGTACTTC
CASRGSGAGYEQYF
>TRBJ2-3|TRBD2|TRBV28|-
TGTGCCAGCACCCCCAGGCCGGGGGGGATCACAGATACGCAGTATTTT
CASTPRPGGITDTQYF
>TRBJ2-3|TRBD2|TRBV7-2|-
TGTGCCAGCAGCTGGGGCGCTAGCGGGGGGTCTCGTACGCAGTATTTT
CASSWGASGGSRTQYF
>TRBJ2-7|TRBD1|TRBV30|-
TGTGCCTGGACAGGGGGTTCCTACGAGCAGTACTTC
CAWTGGSYEQYF
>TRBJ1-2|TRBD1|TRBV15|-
TGTGCCACCAGCAGCGACGACAGGGCCTATGGCTACACCTTC
CATSSDDRAYGYTF
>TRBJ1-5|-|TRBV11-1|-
TGTGCCAGCAGCCGGGGGGATAGCAATCAGCCCCAGCATTTT
CASSRGDSNQPQHF
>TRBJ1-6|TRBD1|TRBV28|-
TGTGCCAGCAGTTTGACAGGGTTTATATCACCCCTCCACTTT
CASSLTGFISPLHF
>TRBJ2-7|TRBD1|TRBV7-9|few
TGTGCCAGCAGCTTACGGAAGACAGGGACCTACGAGCAGTACTTC
CASSLRKTGTYEQYF
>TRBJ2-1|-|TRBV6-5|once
TGTGCCAGCAGTCAAACAGGGTTACTAAACAATGAGCAGTTCTTC
CASSQTGLLNNEQFF
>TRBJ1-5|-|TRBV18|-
TGTGCGGGGAGTTTAGGCTCAGATCAGCCCCAGCATTTT
CAGSLGSDQPQHF
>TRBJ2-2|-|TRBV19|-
TGTGCCAGTAGTAGAGGAACCGGGGAGCTGTTTTTT
CASSRGTGELFF
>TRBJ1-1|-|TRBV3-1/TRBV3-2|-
TGTGCCAGCAGCCAAGGCAGACTAGTGAACACTGAAGCTTTCTTT
CASSQGRLVNTEAFF
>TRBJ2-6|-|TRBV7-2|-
TGTGCCAGCAGCTTAACAGGGACCAGCTCTGGGGCCAACGTCCTGACTTTC
CASSLTGTSSGANVLTF
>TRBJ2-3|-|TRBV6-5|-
TGTGCCAGCGCCCCGGAACAGAATACGCAGTATTTT
CASAPEQNTQYF
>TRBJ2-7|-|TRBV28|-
TGTGCCAGCAGTGGGGGACTCGTGGTAGGTTTGGGGTACTTC
CASSGGLVVGLGYF
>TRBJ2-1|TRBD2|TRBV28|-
TGTGCCAGCGCGACCTCTAGCGGGGGGGCCGATGAGCAGTTCTTC
CASATSSGGADEQFF
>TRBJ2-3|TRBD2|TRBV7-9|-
TGTGCCAGCAGCTTAGGCAGCCTAGCGGGGGGTTCAGATACGCAGTATTTT
CASSLGSLAGGSDTQYF
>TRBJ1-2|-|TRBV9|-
TGTGCCAGCAGCGTAGCTCTCAGGGTCGTAGGGGATGGCTACACCTTC
CASSVALRVVGDGYTF
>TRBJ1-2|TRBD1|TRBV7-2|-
TGTGCCAGCAGTCTTAAGGGGACAGGGGCCCACAAAGACTATGGCTACACCTTC
CASSLKGTGAHKDYGYTF
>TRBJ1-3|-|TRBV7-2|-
TGTGCCAGCAGCCTAACCGGGACACAAATCAACACCATATATTTT
CASSLTGTQINTIYF
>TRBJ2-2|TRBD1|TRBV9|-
TGTGCCAGCAGCGCCACAGGGGGCCTCGCCGGGGAGCTGTTTTTT
CASSATGGLAGELFF
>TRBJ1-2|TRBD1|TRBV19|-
TGTGCCAGTGGACAGGGGAACTATGGCTACACCTTC
CASGQGNYGYTF
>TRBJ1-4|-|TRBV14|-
TGTGCCAGCAGCCGCGTCGGTGAAAAACTGTTTTTT
CASSRVGEKLFF
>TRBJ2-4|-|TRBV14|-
TGTGCCAGCAGCCAAGCTCTAGAACTAGGCAAAAACATTCAGTACTTC
CASSQALELGKNIQYF
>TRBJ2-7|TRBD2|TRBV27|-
TGTGCCAGCAGTTCCTCGACTAGCGGCGTCTCCTACGAGCAGTACTTC
CASSSSTSGVSYEQYF
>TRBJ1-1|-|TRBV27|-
TGTGCCAGCAGTTTATCTGGGTGGGGGGGGGAACCGATGAACACTGAAGCTTTCTTT
CASSLSGWGGEPMNTEAFF
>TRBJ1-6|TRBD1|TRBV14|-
TGTGCCAGCAGCCAAAGACAGGGGACAGGATCACCCCTCCACTTT
CASSQRQGTGSPLHF
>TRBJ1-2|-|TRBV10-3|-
TGTGCCATCATCGAGGGGGGGCGAGCCTATAACTATGGCTACACCTTC
CAIIEGGRAYNYGYTF
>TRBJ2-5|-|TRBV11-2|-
TGTGCCAGCAGCCGGGACAGTGGAGGGGAGACCCAGTACTTC
CASSRDSGGETQYF
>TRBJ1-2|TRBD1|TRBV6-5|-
TGTGCCAGCAGGGGAACAGGGGCGTCGGATGGCTACACCTTC
CASRGTGASDGYTF
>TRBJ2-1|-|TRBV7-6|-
TGTGCCAGCAGCCAGACAGAGTACAATGAGCAGTTCTTC
CASSQTEYNEQFF
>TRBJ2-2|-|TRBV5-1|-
TGCGCCAGCAGCTTGGGACACCCGAACACCGGGGAGCTGTTTTTT
CASSLGHPNTGELFF
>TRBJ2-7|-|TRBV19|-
TGTGCCAGTAGTATACCCCAGGCCCCCTCCCACGAGCAGTACTTC
CASSIPQAPSHEQYF
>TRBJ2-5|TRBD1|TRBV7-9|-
TGTGCCAGCAGCTTCAGTACAGGGGGAGAGACCCAGTACTTC
CASSFSTGGETQYF
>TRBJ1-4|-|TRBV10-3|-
TGTGCCATCAGTGAGTCTGGAGCAAATGAAAAACTGTTTTTT
CAISESGANEKLFF
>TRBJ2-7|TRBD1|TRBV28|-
TGTGCCAGCAGCTGGGGACAGCTCCATTACGAGCAGTACTTC
CASSWGQLHYEQYF